In this sample, the clone carrying this T cell receptor beta chain turned up a few times. Its target is unknown. Only cases whose brain tissue showed the highest T cell transcript signatures were sequenced. Germline assignment: CDR1 MNHEY and CDR2 SVGAGI. V was cut by 10 bases and J by 7 bases, with 13 bases left in between. There are 11 residues in the CDR3. This record comes from a study of brain T cells in children with intractable seizures. Study observations and caveats: HCMV serostatus was not known, and viral specificity came from CDR3 similarity only.

Repertoires were generated with immunoSEQ multiplex PCR, while TCRdb's copy carries only in-frame clones and drops some. The sample has approximately 7,800 clones, around 73% seen once. This TCR was recovered from a boy less than two years old with tuberous sclerosis and intractable seizures. This chain connects TRBV6-5 to TRBJ1-2; D is uncertain. The sequencing used resected brain tissue, collected at surgery. The CDR3 reads CATRTVFGYTF. CDR3 nucleotides: TGTGCCACCCGGACGGTTTTTGGCTACACCTTC.